This T cell receptor (beta chain) was recorded in a study of T cell responses to AZD1222 COVID-19 vaccine. CDR3 length: 12 residues. CDR1 and CDR2 (germline): SGHDT, YYEEEE. As to this clone: The antigen is not known. At one end, the junction sequence differs from germline, possibly due to a read error.

TCRdb's table, derived via immunoSEQ multiplex PCR, lists solely in-frame clones and lacks some. The repertoire consists of about 140,000 clones, with about 93% occurring once and the leading ten covering approximately 4%. Study findings and constraints: Spike-specific TCR breadth and depth went up after people got two AZD1222 doses.

This TCR was sampled from an adult who received the AZD1222 COVID-19 vaccine. The chain recombines TRBV5-6 with TRBJ1-2; no clear D gene. Sequenced here: peripheral blood, sampled 28 days after the second AZD1222 dose. The CDR3 reads CASSPQLRDGVF. The CDR3 bases are TGTGCCAGCAGCCCCCAATTGCGGGATGGGGTCTTC.